Each of the 16 T cell receptor beta chains below was sequenced from the same sample in a study of shared clonotypes between healthy human individuals. Repertoires were generated with immunoSEQ multiplex PCR, while TCRdb's copy carries only in-frame clones and drops some. The sample includes millions of clones, 85% to 95% seen only once; the top ten take around 0.4%. The sequenced sample was naive CD4+ T cells from PBMCs. Subset of the sample: CD45RA+ positively selected. All receptors come from a man younger than 30 in good health. Some clones in this sample may be carry-over from other donors' samples.

The chain couples TRBV5-1 to TRBJ1-1; 8 bases are a match to TRBD1. Trimming cost V 4 bases and J 1 base; bases outside gene matches: 9. The germline V gene has CDR1 SGHRS and CDR2 YFSETQ. The CDR3 covers 16 residues. The CDR3 loop reads CASSIGQGRGNTEAFF. The CDR3 DNA sequence: TGCGCCAGCAGCATAGGACAGGGCAGAGGGAACACTGAAGCTTTCTTT. Variable domain in full (rest from reference TRBV5-1 and TRBJ1-1): KAGVTQTPRYLIKTRGQQVTLSCSPISGHRSVSWYQQTPGQGLQFLFEYFSETQRNKGNFPGRFSGRQFSNSRSEMNVSTLELGDSALYLCASSIGQGRGNTEAFFGQGTRLTVV.

The chain uses TRBV18 and TRBJ2-7; 7 nucleotides line up with TRBD1. The trim removed 5 bases at V and 1 base at J, leaving 5 bases unmatched. Germline V gene data show CDR1 as KGHSH and CDR2 as LQKENI. This CDR3 is 14 amino acids long. The CDR3 coding sequence is TGTGCCAGCTCATCGGACAGGCGATCCTACGAGCAGTACTTC. It translates to CASSSDRRSYEQYF. Full variable domain (remainder filled in from reference TRBV18 and TRBJ2-7): NAGVMQNPRHLVRRRGQEARLRCSPMKGHSHVYWYRQLPEEGLKFMVYLQKENIIDESGMPKERFSAEFPKEGPSILRIQQVVRGDSAAYFCASSSDRRSYEQYFGPGTRLTVT.

This rearrangement joins TRBV7-9 to TRBJ1-1; 9 bases fit TRBD1. Germline V gives CDR1 SEHNR, CDR2 FQNEAQ (reference sequence). This CDR3 is built from 12 residues. V lost 5 bases to trimming and J lost 11 bases; unmatched junction nucleotides: 6. CDR3 region: CASSKEQGAAFF. The DNA for the CDR3 is TGTGCCAGCAGCAAAGAACAGGGGGCTGCTTTCTTT.

The chain employs TRBV7-9 and TRBJ2-5; D remains ambiguous. With 3 bases removed from V and 4 bases from J, the gap between germline ends came to 18 bases. The CDR3 is 16 residues long. Germline V gene data show CDR1 as SEHNR and CDR2 as FQNEAQ (reference sequence). CDR3 in amino acids: CASSFVTGPHLETQYF. The CDR3 DNA is TGTGCCAGCAGCTTTGTCACCGGGCCCCACCTAGAGACCCAGTACTTC.

The CDR3 region has the DNA TGCGCCAGCACAGAGAGGACAGGGCTTACCGGGGAGCTGTTTTTT. Encoded protein: CASTERTGLTGELFF. The chain carries TRBV5-1 and TRBJ2-2; 8 nucleotides align to TRBD1. Germline V gene lookup returns CDR1 SGHRS and CDR2 YFSETQ. The ends lost 6 bases at V and 5 bases at J; junction bases unmatched: 9. The CDR3 runs 15 residues.

V usage is TRBV25-1 and J usage is TRBJ1-6; D is unclear. The CDR3 spans 14 residues. V dropped 4 bases and J dropped 7 bases, with 11 bases sitting between them. In germline, CDR1 is MGHDK, CDR2 SYGVNS. Here the CDR3 reads CASSATLGNSPLHF. DNA of the CDR3: TGTGCCAGCAGTGCCACCTTGGGAAATTCACCCCTCCACTTT.

This rearrangement joins TRBV5-1 to TRBJ2-3; 7 nucleotides match TRBD1. The length of the CDR3 is 15 residues. J gave up 2 bases and V 4 bases, and 7 bases lay outside the gene matches. Germline V gives CDR1 SGHRS, CDR2 YFSETQ. The DNA of the CDR3 is TGCGCCAGCAGCCCACCGGGACAGCACACAGATACGCAGTATTTT. It translates to CASSPPGQHTDTQYF.

The chain couples TRBV5-4 to TRBJ2-1; D unresolved. The CDR3 loop spans 14 amino acids. V lost 0 bases and J 6 bases, leaving 10 bases between the germline ends. Germline CDR1 reads SGHNT; CDR2 reads YYREEE (reference sequence). CDR3 region: CASSLEGLANEQFF. In DNA form, the CDR3 reads TGTGCCAGCAGCTTGGAGGGTTTAGCCAATGAGCAGTTCTTC.

The gene calls are TRBV5-8 and TRBJ2-1, with 10 positions matching TRBD2. CDR1 and CDR2 (germline): SGHTS, YDEGEE. The CDR3 contains 15 residues. V was clipped by 4 bases and J by 7 bases; unmatched bases: 8. The CDR3: CASSLRGLARNEQFF. Written as DNA, the CDR3 is TGTGCCAGCAGCCTCAGGGGACTAGCGAGAAATGAGCAGTTCTTC.

V usage is TRBV11-2 and J usage is TRBJ2-1, with 7 bases matching TRBD2. The CDR3 spans 14 residues. Germline CDR1 SGHAT, CDR2 FQNNGV. V shed 3 bases, J shed 11 bases, and the junction held 10 bases outside the gene matches. DNA for the CDR3: TGTGCCAGCAGCTTTGTACGGGGACTACCACAGCAGTTCTTC. Residues: CASSFVRGLPQQFF.

J is TRBJ2-1 and V is TRBV5-1; D perhaps matches TRBD1 (6 bases). V was clipped by 4 bases and J by 4 bases, with 18 bases between them. There are 16 residues in the CDR3. Germline V gives CDR1 SGHRS, CDR2 YFSETQ. CDR3 in DNA: TGCGCCAGCAGCACAGGACAGCTCTTCCCTTACAATGAGCAGTTCTTC. Translating it yields CASSTGQLFPYNEQFF.

The V gene is TRBV27, the J gene TRBJ1-2; 9 bases are shared with TRBD1. The germline V gene has CDR1 MNHEY and CDR2 SMNVEV (reference sequence). The CDR3 totals 13 residues. The J segment lost 5 bases and the V segment lost 6 bases, leaving 4 bases of the junction unmatched. The CDR3 here is CASRPGTGYGYTF. The CDR3 region has the DNA TGTGCCAGCAGACCCGGGACAGGGTATGGCTACACCTTC.

The chain combines TRBV5-1 with TRBJ1-6; D remains unclear. CDR1 SGHRS and CDR2 YFSETQ come from the germline V gene. The CDR3 has 16 amino acids. The ends were cut back, 0 bases at V and 0 bases at J, with 7 bases in the middle. The CDR3 spells CASSLEPSSYNSPLHF. In DNA form, the CDR3 reads TGCGCCAGCAGCTTGGAGCCAAGCTCCTATAATTCACCCCTCCACTTT.

CDR3 coding DNA: TGTGCCAGCAGTAGAATTGGGGTAGCCAAAAACATTCAGTACTTC. It codes for CASSRIGVAKNIQYF. The chain is built from TRBV28 and TRBJ2-4; D is uncertain. Germline lookup yields CDR1 MDHEN and CDR2 SYDVKM. This CDR3 has 15 residues. The V end lost 5 bases, the J end lost 0 bases, and 11 bases lay between the germline ends.

In regard to this clone: Other DNA sequences of this sample code for an identical CDR3. The chain carries TRBV5-6 and TRBJ1-1; D is unclear. Germline V lookup: CDR1 SGHDT, CDR2 YYEEEE. There are 11 residues in the CDR3. V dropped 2 bases and J dropped 3 bases, with 2 bases sitting between them. CDR3 sequence reads: CASSLDTEAFF. CDR3 nucleotide sequence: TGTGCCAGCAGCTTAGACACTGAAGCTTTCTTT.

V and J are TRBV19 and TRBJ2-1, with 13 bases lining up with TRBD2. The CDR3 has 15 amino acids. V lost 11 bases and J lost 9; bases outside the gene matches: 13. Germline V gives CDR1 LNHDA, CDR2 SQIVND (reference sequence). The chain's CDR3 is CAASLGLAGDSEQFF. In DNA form, the CDR3 reads TGTGCCGCCAGCCTCGGACTAGCGGGAGACTCTGAGCAGTTCTTC.